Only a few counts were recorded for the clone carrying this T cell receptor (beta chain). Antigen: not known. In the PCR, 60 Vbeta and 13 Jbeta primers were used. Original handling: The count from a later analysis was tens of millions of unique TCR beta chains, some 12 million of them shared. TCRdb's table, derived via immunoSEQ multiplex PCR, lists solely in-frame clones and lacks some. V and J calls and clone size follow that table, whereas D and trimming were derived from the DNA. The data show about 180,000 clones, almost 85% seen once. These data originate in a study of cytomegalovirus exposure and HLA in healthy donors. The study's findings and limits: Relative to the approximately 630-donor mean, N-insertions were reportedly fewer in an Asian-associated ancestry cluster in a later analysis. Analyzed later, association rates of TCRs varied across HLA loci, with DRB1 most and HLA-C fewest. 150 to 200 TCR beta chains were listed as cytomegalovirus-associated.

The length of the CDR3 is 14 residues. V was pared by 6 bases and J by 10 bases, with 16 bases between. CDR1 SGHVS and CDR2 FQNEAQ come from the germline V gene. The specimen was PBMCs. The TCR was taken from a woman in her forties or fifties in good health and CMV-seronegative. This chain uses TRBV7-8 with TRBJ1-6, with D unresolved. CDR3 in DNA: TGTGCCAGCAGTTTCAGGACTGGAGAATCACCCCTCCACTTT. Amino acids: CASSFRTGESPLHF.